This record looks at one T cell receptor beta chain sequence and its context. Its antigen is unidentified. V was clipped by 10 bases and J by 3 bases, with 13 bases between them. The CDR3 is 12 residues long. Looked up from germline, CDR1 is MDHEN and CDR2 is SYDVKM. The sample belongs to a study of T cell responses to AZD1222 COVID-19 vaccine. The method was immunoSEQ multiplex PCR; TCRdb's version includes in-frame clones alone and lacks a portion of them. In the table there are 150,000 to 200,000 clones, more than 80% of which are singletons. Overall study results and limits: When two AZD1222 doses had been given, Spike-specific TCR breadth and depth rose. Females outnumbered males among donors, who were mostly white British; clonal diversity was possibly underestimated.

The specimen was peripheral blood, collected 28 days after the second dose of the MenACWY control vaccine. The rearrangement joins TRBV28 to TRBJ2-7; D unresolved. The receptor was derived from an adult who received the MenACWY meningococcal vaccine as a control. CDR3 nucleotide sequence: TGTGCCACCAGATCGGGCGTCTACGAGCAGTACTTC. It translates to CATRSGVYEQYF.